This TCR beta chain was sequenced in a study of cytomegalovirus exposure and HLA in healthy donors. General observations from the study: About 87% or about 30% of the time was how often most TCR beta V segments were productive, according to an earlier analysis.

A multiplex PCR was run with 60 Vbeta primers and 13 Jbeta primers. Some clones are missing from TCRdb's copy, which holds only in-frame ones; the method was immunoSEQ multiplex PCR. The repertoire has roughly 100,000 clones, approximately 87% of them found once; the top ten carry 2.5% to 3%. Germline CDR1 reads LNHNV; CDR2 reads YYDKDF (reference sequence). The CDR3 covers 14 residues. With V trimmed by 4 bases and J by 1 base, 3 bases remained unmatched. The sample holds a few counts of this clone. What it recognizes is unknown. This chain uses TRBV15 with TRBJ1-1; 7 bases agree with TRBD1. Sequenced sample: PBMCs. The origin of this receptor is a middle-aged man in good health and CMV-seronegative. CDR3 sequence: CATSKRTGNTEAFF. The DNA for the CDR3 is TGTGCCACCAGCAAAAGGACAGGGAACACTGAAGCTTTCTTT.